A single sample gave rise to the 26 T cell receptor beta chains below, sequenced in a study of regulatory T cells in long-lasting Graves disease. Both iRepertoire HTBI primers and Arm-PCR of CDR3 regions were used to build the TCR beta libraries. TCRdb fed the multiplex PCR reads into MiXCR, producing one record per CDR3 protein. The profile shows 700,000 or so distinct CDR3 sequences, about 30% of them singletons. As to time point: persistent/refractory GD, antithyroid drugs over 5 years with positive TRAb. RNA from PBMCs was the source of the TCR library. Sequences were derived from peripheral blood mononuclear cells (PBMCs), sampled when the disease was refractory, from a patient treated with antithyroid drugs. The receptors come from a female donor with Graves disease.

The chain joins TRBV2 to TRBJ2-1; 13 bases fit TRBD2. The CDR3 covers 17 residues. Per germline, CDR1 SNHLY and CDR2 FYNNEI. The V segment lost 2 bases and the J segment 6 bases; nucleotides outside the gene matches: 7. CDR3 sequence: CASSERLAGGFGNEQFF. Written as DNA, the CDR3 is TGTGCCAGCAGTGAACGACTAGCGGGAGGATTCGGCAATGAGCAGTTCTTC.

The V gene is TRBV9, the J gene TRBJ1-1; D gene ambiguous. The CDR3 loop spans 13 amino acids. Trimming took 0 bases from V and 3 from J, leaving 6 bases between them. Per germline, CDR1 SGDLS and CDR2 YYNGEE. CDR3 loop: CASSVGPDTEAFF. CDR3 DNA: TGTGCCAGCAGCGTAGGCCCAGACACTGAAGCTTTCTTT.

The sample holds many counts of this clonotype. This sequence joins TRBV27 and TRBJ1-1; D unclear. Germline lookup yields CDR1 MNHEY and CDR2 SMNVEV (reference sequence). The CDR3 covers 16 residues. Trimming removed 5 bases at V and 0 bases at J, with 16 bases between. In DNA, the CDR3 is TGTGCCAGCAGTACCCCTGGGTATCCTATGAACACTGAAGCTTTCTTT. This translates into CASSTPGYPMNTEAFF.

This clonotype has ten or more counts. The chain combines TRBV6-5 with TRBJ1-5, with a tentative D call TRBD1 (6 bases). Germline-derived CDR1 and CDR2 are MNHEY and SVGAGI. This CDR3 is 18 amino acids long. V lost 2 bases, J lost 6 bases, and 23 bases lay in between. The CDR3 coding sequence is TGTGCCAGCAGTTACCCTACATCAGGGGCCGCCGGTGGTCAGCCCCAGCATTTT. It is translated as CASSYPTSGAAGGQPQHF.

This rearrangement joins TRBV28 to TRBJ1-2; the D gene is possibly TRBD1 (5 bases). Germline V gene sequence: CDR1 MDHEN, CDR2 SYDVKM. The CDR3 has 15 amino acids. V was clipped by 4 bases and J by 5 bases, with 17 bases between them. The CDR3 bases are TGTGCCAGCAGTTCCCAACAGGACTGGAGGTATGGCTACACCTTC. Its protein is CASSSQQDWRYGYTF.

The chain employs TRBV29-1 and TRBJ1-1, with a possible D match to TRBD1 (5 bases). This CDR3 comprises 12 residues. Per the germline V gene, CDR1 is SQVTM and CDR2 is ANQGSEA. Trimming removed 7 bases from V and 6 bases from J, with 15 bases in between. The CDR3 region is CSARRGSPEAFF. The CDR3 DNA is TGCAGCGCGCGGCGGGGGTCTCCTGAAGCTTTCTTT.

J is TRBJ1-5 and V is TRBV11-2; 9 nucleotides line up with TRBD1. Germline V gives CDR1 SGHAT, CDR2 FQNNGV. CDR3 length: 15 residues. Trimming removed 5 bases from V and 7 bases from J; junction bases left unmatched: 9. In nucleotides, the CDR3 is TGTGCCAGCAGCCCGGGGGACAGGGCTGAACAGCCCCAGCATTTT. Its protein product is CASSPGDRAEQPQHF.

This clonotype was counted at least ten times. The J gene is TRBJ2-7, the V gene TRBV5-1; TRBD2 agrees at 8 bases. CDR3 size: 14 residues. V lost 3 bases and J lost 3; bases outside the gene matches: 5. Per the germline V gene, CDR1 is SGHRS and CDR2 is YFSETQ. The DNA of the CDR3 is TGCGCCAGCAGCTGGGTAGCGGGAAACTACGAGCAGTACTTC. Residues: CASSWVAGNYEQYF.

The chain has TRBV4-1 and TRBJ2-4, with 8 bases fitting TRBD2. V lost 2 bases, J lost 1 base, and 7 bases stayed unmatched. The CDR3 is made up of 17 amino acids. Germline V gives CDR1 MGHRA, CDR2 YSYEKL. For the CDR3, the DNA is TGCGCCAGCAGCCAACCCATCGGCGGGAGGGCCAAAAACATTCAGTACTTC. Encoded protein: CASSQPIGGRAKNIQYF.

This clonotype was picked up a small number of times. V usage is TRBV3-1 and J usage is TRBJ1-6; the D gene is possibly TRBD1 (5 bases). Trimming left V 2 bases short and J 9 bases short, with 17 bases between. This CDR3 has 16 residues. Germline CDR1 and CDR2: LGHDT and YNNKEL (reference sequence). CDR3 sequence reads: CASSQSAGHAGSPLHF. The CDR3 region has the DNA TGTGCCAGCAGCCAATCCGCGGGGCACGCGGGTTCACCCCTCCACTTT.

This clonotype was observed a few times. The chain combines TRBV5-1 with TRBJ1-4, with 7 bases fitting TRBD1. Per the germline V gene, CDR1 is SGHRS and CDR2 is YFSETQ. V lost 4 bases and J lost 8; bases outside the gene matches: 11. This CDR3 has 15 residues. The CDR3, as DNA: TGCGCCAGCAGCCTAGGGACTCAGGGGGAAGAAAAACTGTTTTTT. Encoded protein: CASSLGTQGEEKLFF.

This clonotype was picked up a small number of times. CDR3 bases: TGTGCTAGTGGTTTGGTAGTGGGGACAGGGAACCACGAGCAGTACTTC. As protein: CASGLVVGTGNHEQYF. The rearrangement links TRBV12-5 to TRBJ2-7; 9 bases are shared with TRBD1. The CDR3 runs to 16 residues. CDR1 LGHNT and CDR2 FRNRAP come from the germline V gene. J was trimmed by 5 bases and V by 0 bases; bases with no gene match: 8.

This clonotype was observed a handful of times. The chain couples TRBV7-2 to TRBJ2-1; 10 nucleotides align to TRBD2. The CDR3 covers 16 residues. V shed 5 bases, J shed 4 bases, and the junction held 8 bases outside the gene matches. The germline gives CDR1 SGHTA, CDR2 FQGNSA. The CDR3 sequence is CASSMTSGLVYNEQFF. CDR3 DNA: TGTGCCAGCAGCATGACTAGCGGGCTTGTATACAATGAGCAGTTCTTC.

This clonotype came up a few times. The rearrangement uses TRBV9 and TRBJ2-5; no clear D gene. Germline CDR1 and CDR2: SGDLS and YYNGEE. Trimming took 0 bases from V and 3 from J, leaving 6 bases between them. CDR3 length: 13 residues. The CDR3 here is CASSVDPKETQYF. CDR3 coding DNA: TGTGCCAGCAGCGTAGACCCTAAAGAGACCCAGTACTTC.

In its sample, this clonotype was seen many times. The chain combines TRBV12-3 or TRBV12-4 with TRBJ2-5; D possibly corresponds to TRBD2 (6 bases). This CDR3 contains 13 residues. Trimming pared 6 bases from V and 2 bases from J, leaving 10 bases between. The CDR3 reads CASSGSCQETQYF. DNA for the CDR3: TGTGCCAGCAGCGGGAGCTGTCAAGAGACCCAGTACTTC.

The rearrangement joins TRBV29-1 to TRBJ1-1; 8 nucleotides align to TRBD1. V shed 5 bases and J 1 base; nucleotides not matched to a gene: 9. Germline CDR1 and CDR2: SQVTM and ANQGSEA. CDR3 length: 15 amino acids. CDR3: CSVRTTGGWNTEAFF. DNA of the CDR3: TGCAGCGTTCGCACTACAGGGGGTTGGAACACTGAAGCTTTCTTT.

The gene calls are TRBV12-3 or TRBV12-4 and TRBJ1-3; D gene unclear. Trimming left V 4 bases short and J 4 bases short, with 11 bases between. The CDR3 totals 14 residues. CDR3 in amino acids: CASSYGDGGNTIYF. DNA of the CDR3: TGTGCCAGCAGTTATGGAGACGGCGGAAACACCATATATTTT.

A few counts support this clonotype. This chain links TRBV19 with TRBJ1-1; perhaps TRBD1 as D (5 bases). V lost 3 bases, J lost 1 base, and 12 bases lay in between. There are 15 residues in the CDR3. Germline V CDR1 and CDR2: LNHDA, SQIVND (reference sequence). CDR3 coding DNA: TGTGCCAGTAGTATCACCCATGACAGGAACACTGAAGCTTTCTTT. Residues: CASSITHDRNTEAFF.

The chain uses TRBV5-6 and TRBJ1-5; D remains unclear. The germline V and J ends were trimmed by 2 bases and 4 bases, with 7 bases remaining between them. CDR3 length: 13 amino acids. Germline V gene lookup returns CDR1 SGHDT and CDR2 YYEEEE. The DNA of the CDR3 is TGTGCCAGCAGCTTTCAAGCTAATCAGCCCCAGCATTTT. Amino acid sequence: CASSFQANQPQHF.

The chain employs TRBV29-1 and TRBJ1-5; TRBD1 matches 7 bases. The CDR3 loop spans 11 amino acids. Germline trimming cut 2 bases from V and 13 bases from J; bases unmatched to any gene: 5. Germline V gene data show CDR1 as SQVTM and CDR2 as ANQGSEA. The CDR3 DNA reads as TGCAGCGTTGAACAGGGGGGCGATCAGCATTTT. As protein: CSVEQGGDQHF.

This clonotype appeared a few times. The chain combines TRBV7-9 with TRBJ2-7; D perhaps matches TRBD1 (5 bases). CDR3 length equals 14 residues. The V end lost 5 bases, the J end lost 2 bases, and 13 bases lay between the germline ends. Germline CDR1 is SEHNR and CDR2 is FQNEAQ (reference sequence). The CDR3 reads CASSPLDKTYEQYF. The CDR3, as DNA: TGTGCCAGCAGCCCGTTGGACAAGACCTACGAGCAGTACTTC.

The chain links TRBV6-5 to TRBJ1-1; no firm D call. The CDR3 extends over 17 amino acids. Germline assignment: CDR1 MNHEY and CDR2 SVGAGI. Trimming pared 2 bases from V and 8 bases from J, leaving 24 bases between. CDR3 amino acids: CASSYPGQTPSLEEAFF. In nucleotides, the CDR3 is TGTGCCAGCAGTTACCCCGGCCAGACCCCATCGCTTGAGGAAGCTTTCTTT.

The chain employs TRBV7-2 and TRBJ1-2, with 12 bases aligning to TRBD1. V trimming: 8 bases; J trimming: 7 bases; junction bases outside the gene matches: 11. This CDR3 spans 15 amino acids. CDR1 SGHTA and CDR2 FQGNSA come from the germline V gene. This chain's CDR3 is CASEEAGTGGRGYTF. The CDR3 nucleotides read TGTGCCAGCGAAGAAGCCGGGACAGGGGGCCGTGGCTACACCTTC.

This clonotype has just a few counts. This chain links TRBV6-1 with TRBJ1-1, with D tentatively TRBD1 (5 bases). The V end was cut by 6 bases, the J end by 1 base, with 15 bases between. Per the germline V gene, CDR1 is MNHNS and CDR2 is SASEGT. The CDR3 has 15 amino acids. The CDR3 here is CASSQQWGRNTEAFF. CDR3 nucleotides: TGTGCCAGCAGCCAGCAATGGGGCCGGAACACTGAAGCTTTCTTT.

Comment on this clonotype: A much larger clone is a single base away; this may be a read error. The conserved closing phenylalanine or tryptophan is absent in this CDR3, likely reflecting a read error. The chain joins TRBV28 to TRBJ1-1; D ambiguous. Germline V gene data show CDR1 as MDHEN and CDR2 as SYDVKM. This CDR3 contains 15 residues. The V and J ends lost 1 base and 0 bases respectively, with 9 bases between them. In nucleotides, the CDR3 is TGTGCCAGCAGTTTATTAGTGGAGGTGAACACTGAAGCTTTCTCT. As protein: CASSLLVEVNTEAFS.

V and J are TRBV6-1 and TRBJ2-2; D is possibly TRBD1 or TRBD2 (5 bases each). In germline, CDR1 is MNHNS, CDR2 SASEGT. V was clipped by 4 bases and J by 4 bases, with 10 bases between them. The CDR3 sequence is 14 residues long. The CDR3 loop reads CASSAQGTTGELFF. DNA for the CDR3: TGTGCCAGCAGTGCGCAAGGGACCACCGGGGAGCTGTTTTTT.